This entry lists 9 T cell receptor beta chains sequenced from one sample in a study of blood T cell repertoires in COVID-19. Libraries were prepared by immunoSEQ multiplex PCR; TCRdb keeps only in-frame clonotypes and omits some of them. The sample includes about 24,000 clones, around 90% seen only once; the top ten take approximately 31%. Sequencing was carried out using peripheral blood. The receptors were sampled from a woman between 65 and 79 years old with active COVID-19.

The chain links TRBV25-1 to TRBJ2-1, with a possible D match to TRBD1 (7 bases). V lost 8 bases and J 4 bases, leaving 21 bases between the germline ends. The CDR3 is 16 residues long. CDR1 and CDR2 (germline): MGHDK, SYGVNS. The CDR3 DNA is TGTGCCAGCGGGGGGTTTTCCGGGACAGCTTACAATGAGCAGTTCTTC. As protein: CASGGFSGTAYNEQFF.

The chain is built from TRBV27 and TRBJ2-1; 8 nucleotides line up with TRBD2. Germline assignment: CDR1 MNHEY and CDR2 SMNVEV (reference sequence). This CDR3 comprises 13 residues. Unmatched junction bases numbered 3, after V lost 1 base and J lost 10 bases. Written as DNA, the CDR3 is TGTGCCAGCAGTTTATTTGTAGCGGGGGAGCAGTTCTTC. Translated: CASSLFVAGEQFF.

This clone occurred once. The J gene is TRBJ1-5, the V gene TRBV5-6, with 8 bases identical to TRBD1. V shed 0 bases and J 5 bases; nucleotides not matched to a gene: 1. Looked up from germline, CDR1 is SGHDT and CDR2 is YYEEEE. CDR3 length: 14 residues. CDR3 nucleotides: TGTGCCAGCAGCTTGGTGACAGGGGATCAGCCCCAGCATTTT. Amino acids: CASSLVTGDQPQHF.

The gene calls are TRBV10-3 and TRBJ1-2, with D uncertain. This CDR3 comprises 17 residues. Germline-derived CDR1 and CDR2 are ENHRY and SYGVKD. V gave up 3 bases and J gave up 7 bases, with 24 bases separating them. In DNA form, the CDR3 reads TGTGCCATCAGTGACCGTTCCGTGGCGAGCGCCCAAGTTGGCTACACCTTC. Amino acids: CAISDRSVASAQVGYTF.

The chain is built from TRBV4-3 and TRBJ1-4, with 11 nucleotides matching TRBD1. The V segment lost 1 base and the J segment 10 bases; nucleotides outside the gene matches: 5. CDR3 length: 15 amino acids. Germline values: CDR1 LGHNA, CDR2 YSLEER. As DNA, the CDR3 is TGCGCCAGCAGCCAAGCGGGACAGGGGGTGGGAAAACTGTTTTTT. The encoded protein is CASSQAGQGVGKLFF.

V and J are TRBV7-2 and TRBJ2-3, with 9 bases that match TRBD2. The V segment lost 3 bases and the J segment 1 base; nucleotides outside the gene matches: 8. The CDR3 sequence is 17 residues long. Germline loops: CDR1 SGHTA, CDR2 FQGNSA. The CDR3 DNA is TGTGCCAGCAGCTTGCGAGGCGGGGGGGCAGGCACAGATACGCAGTATTTT. Encoded protein: CASSLRGGGAGTDTQYF.

There are a few counts of this clone. The chain carries TRBV2 and TRBJ1-5; TRBD1 might be the D (5 bases). The CDR3 is 14 residues long. Germline CDR1 is SNHLY and CDR2 is FYNNEI. Trimming removed 5 bases from V and 2 bases from J, with 10 bases in between. The CDR3 DNA reads TGTGCCAGCAGTATGACAGTGGGCAATCAGCCCCAGCATTTT. Protein: CASSMTVGNQPQHF.

This clone was detected once. The V gene is TRBV29-1, the J gene TRBJ2-4; D unclear. Deletions cut 0 bases from V and 3 bases from J, with 9 bases between. CDR1 SQVTM and CDR2 ANQGSEA come from the germline V gene. The CDR3 has 14 amino acids. The CDR3 DNA sequence: TGCAGCGTTGAAGATCACGGGTTCAAAAACATTCAGTACTTC. It translates to CSVEDHGFKNIQYF. Full variable domain (missing parts from reference TRBV29-1 and TRBJ2-4): SAVISQKPSRDICQRGTSLTIQCQVDSQVTMMFWYRQQPGQSLTLIATANQGSEATYESGFVIDKFPISRPNLTFSTLTVSNMSPEDSSIYLCSVEDHGFKNIQYFGAGTRLSVL.

V is TRBV9 and J is TRBJ2-1; D gene unclear. This CDR3 is built from 11 residues. With 5 bases removed from V and 10 bases from J, the gap between germline ends came to 10 bases. CDR1 is SGDLS and CDR2 is YYNGEE in the germline V gene. This CDR3 reads CASSALGEQFF. In nucleotides, the CDR3 is TGTGCCAGCAGTGCCCTGGGCGAGCAGTTCTTC.